Following are 21 T cell receptor beta chains from one sample sequenced in a study of cytomegalovirus exposure and HLA in healthy donors. Amplification used 60 Vbeta primers and 13 Jbeta primers. Produced via immunoSEQ multiplex PCR; TCRdb's table is partial and in-frame only. The data contain some 250,000 clones, 80% to 85% of them seen just once; the ten biggest clones take up about 7.3%. What was sequenced was PBMCs. Receptors were obtained from a woman in her sixties or seventies in good health and CMV-seropositive.

CDR3 amino acids: CATSRDLQGQETQYF. The CDR3 coding sequence is TGTGCCACCAGCAGAGATCTGCAGGGCCAAGAGACCCAGTACTTC. The rearrangement uses TRBV15 and TRBJ2-5; maybe TRBD1 (5 bases). Per the germline V gene, CDR1 is LNHNV and CDR2 is YYDKDF (reference sequence). V was pared by 0 bases and J by 1 base, with 9 bases between. The CDR3 has 15 residues.

Details on this clone: Other DNA sequences of this sample code for an identical CDR3. The chain recombines TRBV6-1 with TRBJ1-2; D is undetermined. Germline V lookup: CDR1 MNHNS, CDR2 SASEGT. The V gene lost 1 base and the J gene lost 11 bases, with 8 bases spanning the gap. This CDR3 is built from 11 residues. The CDR3 loop is CASSEEPGYTF. The CDR3 DNA follows: TGTGCCAGCAGTGAAGAACCGGGATACACCTTC.

V and J are TRBV5-1 and TRBJ1-6; D is unresolved. V dropped 0 bases and J dropped 8 bases, with 12 bases sitting between them. Per germline, CDR1 SGHRS and CDR2 YFSETQ. The CDR3 covers 15 residues. The CDR3 reads CASSLASGRDSPLHF. DNA of the CDR3: TGCGCCAGCAGCTTGGCCTCGGGGAGGGATTCACCCCTCCACTTT.

The rearrangement joins TRBV7-8 to TRBJ2-2, with D maybe TRBD2 (7 bases). The CDR3 contains 14 residues. CDR1 is SGHVS, CDR2 FQNEAQ, per germline. V was pared by 1 base and J by 8 bases, with 11 bases between. The CDR3 spells CASSLEGGLGELFF. The CDR3 nucleotides read TGTGCCAGCAGCTTAGAGGGGGGGCTTGGGGAGCTGTTTTTT.

The CDR3 DNA sequence: TGTGCCAGCAGTGTGGGACAGGGGAGCAATCAGCCCCAGCATTTT. It specifies CASSVGQGSNQPQHF. V gene TRBV2 combines with J gene TRBJ1-5, with 10 bases aligning to TRBD1. Germline trimming cut 4 bases from V and 1 base from J; bases unmatched to any gene: 1. The CDR3 totals 15 residues. Germline V gives CDR1 SNHLY, CDR2 FYNNEI. Full variable domain (remainder filled in from reference TRBV2 and TRBJ1-5): EPEVTQTPSHQVTQMGQEVILRCVPISNHLYFYWYRQILGQKVEFLVSFYNNEISEKSEIFDDQFSVERPDGSNFTLKIRSTKLEDSAMYFCASSVGQGSNQPQHFGDGTRLSIL.

The J gene is TRBJ2-7, the V gene TRBV4-2; D remains unclear. The germline V gene has CDR1 LGHNA and CDR2 YNFKEQ. Between the trimmed V and J ends, which lost 0 bases and 2 bases, there was a span of 20 bases. The CDR3 loop spans 18 amino acids. CDR3 nucleotides: TGTGCCAGCAGCCAAGAACCTACGAGTCCCACCCTTACCTACGAGCAGTACTTC. Its protein is CASSQEPTSPTLTYEQYF.

This clone appeared a few times. V and J are TRBV6-1 and TRBJ1-3; the D is unclear. CDR1 and CDR2 from the germline V gene are MNHNS and SASEGT. This CDR3 is 15 amino acids long. Trimming shortened V by 1 base and J by 4 bases, and 11 bases separated the two germline ends. As DNA, the CDR3 is TGTGCCAGCAGTGAAGGGACCCGGAGGGGAAACACCATATATTTT. Its protein is CASSEGTRRGNTIYF.

V is TRBV7-9 and J is TRBJ1-4; D remains unclear. Trimming took 2 bases from V and 8 from J, leaving 15 bases between them. The CDR3 is 15 residues long. Germline CDR1 is SEHNR and CDR2 is FQNEAQ (reference sequence). The DNA for the CDR3 is TGTGCCAGCAGCTTAAGCGTAGCGTTGAGGGAAAAACTGTTTTTT. The encoded protein is CASSLSVALREKLFF. The full variable domain, its missing parts supplied by reference TRBV7-9 and TRBJ1-4, is DTGVSQNPRHKITKRGQNVTFRCDPISEHNRLYWYRQTLGQGPEFLTYFQNEAQLEKSRLLSDRFSAERPKGSFSTLEIQRTEQGDSAMYLCASSLSVALREKLFFGSGTQLSVL.

With regard to this clone: Relative to the germline gene, one junction end is altered; a read error may explain this. The rearrangement joins TRBV4-1 to TRBJ2-7; TRBD2 aligns across 14 bases. This CDR3 is built from 15 residues. Germline CDR1 reads MGHRA; CDR2 reads YSYEKL. DNA of the CDR3: TGCGCCAGCACCCAAAGGGGACTAGCGGGAGTCGAGCAGTACTTC. As protein: CASTQRGLAGVEQYF.

This sequence joins TRBV5-1 and TRBJ2-5; 7 bases line up with TRBD1. The CDR3 contains 13 residues. From germline, CDR1 is SGHRS and CDR2 YFSETQ. The junction had 5 bases not matched to a gene; V was cut back by 4 bases and J by 5 bases. CDR3 nucleotide sequence: TGCGCCAGCAGCCCAGGGGGTCTGGAGACCCAGTACTTC. It codes for CASSPGGLETQYF.

The gene calls are TRBV7-9 and TRBJ2-2, with 12 bases fitting TRBD1. Trimming took 3 bases from V and 5 from J; bases not matched to a gene: 10. Germline assignment: CDR1 SEHNR and CDR2 FQNEAQ (reference sequence). The CDR3 is made up of 18 amino acids. CDR3 region: CASSLFAGTGGGTGELFF. For the CDR3, the DNA is TGTGCCAGCAGCTTGTTTGCCGGGACAGGGGGCGGAACCGGGGAGCTGTTTTTT.

The chain carries TRBV5-4 and TRBJ1-1, with 7 bases lining up with TRBD1. Germline lookup yields CDR1 SGHNT and CDR2 YYREEE (reference sequence). This CDR3 has 14 residues. The V segment lost 6 bases and the J segment 2 bases; nucleotides outside the gene matches: 7. The CDR3 DNA reads TGTGCCAGCATCAAAACAGGGGTCAACACTGAAGCTTTCTTT. Amino acids: CASIKTGVNTEAFF.

This chain uses TRBV10-3 with TRBJ1-4, with TRBD1 identical over 8 bases. The CDR3 runs to 15 residues. Germline V gene data show CDR1 as ENHRY and CDR2 as SYGVKD. Germline trimming cut 3 bases from V and 4 bases from J; bases unmatched to any gene: 4. The CDR3: CAISDRGLVNEKLFF. The CDR3 region has the DNA TGTGCCATCAGTGACAGGGGGCTGGTTAATGAAAAACTGTTTTTT.

V and J are TRBV9 and TRBJ2-5, with 9 nucleotides matching TRBD2. Gene TRBJ2-7 matches the end of the DNA better, so the J call may be wrong. CDR3 length: 15 residues. In germline, CDR1 is SGDLS, CDR2 YYNGEE. The CDR3 DNA is TGTGCCAGCAGCGGGAGCGGGAGGTCCTTCCACGAGCAGTACTTC. Amino acid sequence: CASSGSGRSFHEQYF.

This clone was found once. The chain uses TRBV5-1 and TRBJ2-5; D is possibly TRBD1 (5 bases). The CDR3 covers 12 residues. Germline-derived CDR1 and CDR2 are SGHRS and YFSETQ. The ends were cut back, 1 base at V and 4 bases at J, with 5 bases in the middle. As DNA, the CDR3 is TGCGCCAGCAGCTTGCAGGGAGAGACCCAGTACTTC. Translating gives CASSLQGETQYF.

In the case of this clone: An end of the junction differs from the germline gene, which may be a read error. The chain couples TRBV7-9 to TRBJ2-1; unclear D gene. Germline CDR1 SEHNR, CDR2 FQNEAQ (reference sequence). CDR3 length: 11 residues. CDR3 protein: CSSSSPGEQFF. The CDR3 nucleotides read TGTTCCAGCAGCTCCCCCGGTGAGCAGTTCTTC.

This clone was observed a few times. The V call is TRBV6-5, the J call TRBJ2-7; 7 bases align to TRBD2. Germline V gives CDR1 MNHEY, CDR2 SVGAGI. The V gene end was trimmed by 10 bases and the J gene end by 0 bases; junction bases not matched to a gene: 12. This CDR3 region has 15 residues. The CDR3 loop reads CATREGPLNSYEQYF. CDR3 bases: TGTGCCACGAGGGAGGGACCGCTAAACTCCTACGAGCAGTACTTC.

The chain has TRBV5-1 and TRBJ2-1; 7 bases fit TRBD2. The junction had 6 bases not matched to a gene; V was cut back by 2 bases and J by 4 bases. Germline lookup yields CDR1 SGHRS and CDR2 YFSETQ. The CDR3 has 15 amino acids. CDR3 sequence (DNA): TGCGCCAGCAGCTTTTGGCTAGCGGATTACAATGAGCAGTTCTTC. Encoded protein: CASSFWLADYNEQFF. Full variable domain (rest looked up from reference TRBV5-1 and TRBJ2-1): KAGVTQTPRYLIKTRGQQVTLSCSPISGHRSVSWYQQTPGQGLQFLFEYFSETQRNKGNFPGRFSGRQFSNSRSEMNVSTLELGDSALYLCASSFWLADYNEQFFGPGTRLTVL.

The chain is built from TRBV11-3 and TRBJ1-1, with 8 bases fitting TRBD1. The V and J ends lost 4 bases and 4 bases, in that order; junction bases with no gene match: 8. This CDR3 is 15 amino acids long. Germline CDR1 and CDR2: SGHNT and YENEEA. The CDR3 loop is CASSSAGGLGTEAFF. The CDR3 DNA reads TGTGCCAGCAGCTCGGCAGGGGGCCTGGGCACTGAAGCTTTCTTT.

The V and J genes are TRBV5-6 and TRBJ2-3; TRBD1 might be the D (6 bases). V was pared by 7 bases and J by 4 bases, with 22 bases between. This CDR3 is built from 16 residues. Germline loops: CDR1 SGHDT, CDR2 YYEEEE. CDR3 DNA sequence: TGTGCCAGCTCTCGGCCGGGACCTAGGGGGTCAGATACGCAGTATTTT. Its translation is CASSRPGPRGSDTQYF.

The chain couples TRBV5-4 to TRBJ2-1; possible D gene TRBD1, 5 bases. Germline CDR1 is SGHNT and CDR2 is YYREEE (reference sequence). There are 13 residues in the CDR3. Trimming pared 2 bases from V and 7 bases from J, leaving 10 bases between. The CDR3 DNA reads as TGTGCCAGCAGCTTCTCAGGGTTTAATGAGCAGTTCTTC. Its translation is CASSFSGFNEQFF.